This T cell receptor beta chain was captured in a study of CD8+ T cells in alopecia areata. Extracted from the samples, RNA was reverse transcribed into cDNA to serve as the sequencing template. Generated by immunoSEQ multiplex PCR, the TCRdb table keeps only in-frame clones and is missing some. The top ten clones hold about 1.2% of a sample with a few hundred thousand clones, 66% of them seen once. Treatment specified: oral pan-JAK inhibitor, 5-10 mg twice daily. Specimens obtained from alopecia areata patients comprised lesional scalp punch biopsies and peripheral blood. This clone has only a few counts. The antigen is unknown. Overall study results and limits: Lesional scalp exceeded normal scalp in clonality, especially in alopecia totalis/universalis. Significant decreases in scalp clonality and expanded CD8+ clones followed tofacitinib treatment. Having just one nonresponder leaves the connection between baseline CD8+ expansion and response unresolved.

The germline gives CDR1 SGHRS, CDR2 YFSETQ. The germline V and J ends were trimmed by 3 bases and 0 bases, with 15 bases remaining between them. The CDR3 covers 16 residues. This TCR was recovered from a human donor with alopecia areata. V gene TRBV5-1 combines with J gene TRBJ1-1, with a possible D match to TRBD1 (6 bases). Sequenced here: CD4+ T cells sorted from blood, sampled at approximately week 42, from a patient treated with tofacitinib. DNA for the CDR3: TGCGCCAGCAGCTCCGATCGGGGGCTTTTGAACACTGAAGCTTTCTTT. Amino acids: CASSSDRGLLNTEAFF.